The TCR beta chain described here comes from a study of T cells in Graves' hyperthyroidism and ophthalmopathy. If no ophthalmopathy progression occurred within 18 months, Graves' hyperthyroidism was stable. Hyperthyroidism patients were newly diagnosed, had disease duration under 2 months, and were aged 18 to 65 years. CDR1 MNHEY and CDR2 SVGAGI come from the germline V gene. The CDR3 totals 16 residues. Trimming removed 2 bases at V and 0 bases at J, with 13 bases between. RNA transcripts were the template for amplifying TCR beta CDR3 regions. First-round RT-PCR with HTBI primers amplified the TCR CDR3 region. TCRdb processed the multiplex PCR reads anew with MiXCR; each CDR3 protein has one entry. This table has approximately 510,000 distinct CDR3 sequences, more than 20% appearing once. Study-wide results and limits: Appearing also in blood were most of the thyroid clonotypes expanded above 0.001.

This clonotype was recorded at least ten times. What it binds is unknown. Sequencing used blood. This TCR derives from a young man with Graves' hyperthyroidism. V and J are TRBV6-5 and TRBJ1-1, with D perhaps TRBD1 (5 bases). The CDR3 DNA follows: TGTGCCAGCAGTTACCGGGCGAGGGGAGTGAACACTGAAGCTTTCTTT. Residues: CASSYRARGVNTEAFF.